What follows are 19 T cell receptor beta chains derived from one specimen sequenced in a study of blood T cells in healthy people across ages. For the second PCR, which ran for 7 to 11 cycles, a sample-barcoded 5' primer and a J-beta primer mix were used. TCRdb re-derived calls from the 5' RACE reads in MiXCR, one entry per CDR3 protein. Of approximately 850,000 distinct CDR3 sequences detected, around two fifths appear once; the ten largest clones hold roughly 18%. The source material was blood. Receptors originate from a man between 60 and 75 years old in good health.

The rearrangement links TRBV20-1 to TRBJ2-5, with D perhaps TRBD2 (5 bases). The J call is doubtful: the DNA matches TRBJ2-7 better. The CDR3 consists of 12 residues. Germline V lookup: CDR1 DFQATT, CDR2 SNEGSKA (reference sequence). CDR3: CSASGSVSEQYF. CDR3 sequence (DNA): TGCAGTGCTTCGGGGTCGGTGAGCGAGCAGTACTTC.

About this clonotype itself: At one end, the junction sequence differs from germline, possibly due to a read error. The chain recombines TRBV5-1 with TRBJ1-4; D is ambiguous. From germline, CDR1 is SGHRS and CDR2 YFSETQ. This CDR3 contains 15 residues. The CDR3 DNA is TGCGCCAGCAGCTTGGACGATACAACTAAGGAAAAACTGTTTTTT. This sequence encodes CASSLDDTTKEKLFF. The full variable domain, completed using reference TRBV5-1 and TRBJ1-4, is KAGVTQTPRYLIKTRGQQVTLSCSPISGHRSVSWYQQTPGQGLQFLFEYFSETQRNKGNFPGRFSGRQFSNSRSEMNVSTLELGDSALYLCASSLDDTTKEKLFFGSGTQLSVL.

The J gene is TRBJ1-5, the V gene TRBV20-1, with a weak D call TRBD1 (5 bases). V dropped 6 bases and J dropped 1 base, with 13 bases sitting between them. The V gene's germline CDR1 is DFQATT and CDR2 SNEGSKA (reference sequence). The CDR3 contains 14 residues. CDR3 amino acids: CSARRGQSNQPQHF. The CDR3 DNA reads as TGCAGTGCCAGAAGGGGTCAGAGCAATCAGCCCCAGCATTTT.

This clonotype was observed many times. This chain connects TRBV7-2 to TRBJ2-1; TRBD2 matches at 8 bases. V shed 7 bases and J 4 bases; nucleotides not matched to a gene: 9. The germline gives CDR1 SGHTA, CDR2 FQGNSA. The CDR3 runs 15 residues. The CDR3 nucleotides read TGTGCCAGCAACACCAAGGCGGGGGGTTACAATGAGCAGTTCTTC. This encodes CASNTKAGGYNEQFF.

The chain carries TRBV7-8 and TRBJ2-4; 10 nucleotides line up with TRBD2. Unmatched junction bases numbered 14, after V lost 2 bases and J lost 13 bases. Germline CDR1 and CDR2: SGHVS and FQNEAQ. This CDR3 is built from 16 residues. CDR3 loop: CASSLIPSGGYNEQYF. The CDR3 nucleotides are TGTGCCAGCAGCTTAATCCCTAGCGGGGGTTACAATGAGCAGTACTTC.

Only a few counts were recorded for this clonotype. CDR3 sequence reads: CSARDPLAGVSDTQYF. The CDR3 coding sequence is TGCAGTGCTAGAGATCCACTAGCGGGGGTTTCGGATACGCAGTATTTT. The chain employs TRBV20-1 and TRBJ2-3, with 11 bases identical to TRBD2. This CDR3 has 16 amino acids. Germline V lookup: CDR1 DFQATT, CDR2 SNEGSKA (reference sequence). V shed 0 bases and J 6 bases; nucleotides not matched to a gene: 8.

The chain carries TRBV19 and TRBJ1-5, with unresolved D. The CDR3 consists of 14 residues. Germline V gene lookup returns CDR1 LNHDA and CDR2 SQIVND (reference sequence). Trimming removed 6 bases from V and 3 bases from J, with 12 bases in between. The CDR3 reads CASSRTGTNQPQHF. As DNA, the CDR3 is TGTGCCAGTAGCCGGACGGGTACCAATCAGCCCCAGCATTTT.

This clonotype was counted between two and nine times. The chain employs TRBV7-8 and TRBJ2-5, with D tentatively TRBD1 (6 bases). The DNA end lines up better with TRBJ2-7; the J call may be wrong. Germline V CDR1 and CDR2: SGHVS, FQNEAQ. This CDR3 comprises 17 residues. The CDR3 reads CASSPAGSGHYMNEQYF. CDR3 nucleotides: TGTGCCAGCAGCCCCGCGGGTTCGGGACACTATATGAACGAGCAGTACTTC.

This clonotype was seen a handful of times. This chain joins TRBV5-6 and TRBJ2-1; 13 bases are shared with TRBD2. The germline V gene encodes CDR1 SGHDT and CDR2 YYEEEE. This CDR3 region has 17 residues. V lost 6 bases and J lost 4; bases outside the gene matches: 10. Here the CDR3 DNA reads TGTGCCAGCAACGGACTAGCGGGGGACACGGGGTACAATGAGCAGTTCTTC. This translates into CASNGLAGDTGYNEQFF.

The chain links TRBV20-1 to TRBJ1-5; D unresolved. V was shortened by 0 bases and J by 6 bases, with 12 bases between the two germline ends. CDR3 length equals 14 residues. The germline gives CDR1 DFQATT, CDR2 SNEGSKA (reference sequence). The chain's CDR3 is CSARDAGSGQPQHF. CDR3 bases: TGCAGTGCTAGAGATGCGGGGTCCGGTCAGCCCCAGCATTTT.

This clonotype was observed once. At one end, the junction sequence differs from germline, possibly due to a read error. V and J are TRBV7-9 and TRBJ2-7, with D possibly matching TRBD2 (5 bases). Germline lookup yields CDR1 SEHNR and CDR2 FQNEAQ (reference sequence). The CDR3 runs 16 residues. CDR3 amino acids: CACSLAGKGSVNEQYF. The CDR3 DNA sequence: TGTGCCTGCAGCTTAGCCGGGAAAGGGTCGGTAAACGAGCAGTACTTC.

This clonotype was observed a handful of times. V usage is TRBV10-3 and J usage is TRBJ2-5, with D maybe TRBD1 (6 bases). Germline lookup yields CDR1 ENHRY and CDR2 SYGVKD. CDR3 length equals 12 residues. Trimming took 11 bases from V and 5 from J, leaving 15 bases between them. The CDR3 nucleotides are TGTGCCTCAGGGGTGCGGTACGAGACCCAGTACTTC. This sequence encodes CASGVRYETQYF.

This clonotype appeared a few times. The J gene is TRBJ1-1, the V gene TRBV7-2; 8 bases match TRBD1. CDR3 length equals 15 residues. CDR1 is SGHTA, CDR2 FQGNSA, per germline. Trimming cost V 5 bases and J 5 bases; bases outside gene matches: 10. The CDR3 nucleotides are TGTGCCAGCAGCCTAAGGACAGGGACTATAACTGAAGCTTTCTTT. Its protein product is CASSLRTGTITEAFF.

V usage is TRBV20-1 and J usage is TRBJ1-2, with D possibly being TRBD1 (6 bases). The CDR3 has 14 amino acids. CDR1 and CDR2 (germline): DFQATT, SNEGSKA (reference sequence). Trimming cost V 2 bases and J 6 bases, with 16 bases left between them. CDR3 sequence: CSARSSGDLDGYTF. The CDR3 nucleotides are TGCAGTGCTAGATCATCAGGGGACCTAGATGGCTACACCTTC.

This clonotype was observed a single time. The J gene is TRBJ1-4, the V gene TRBV6-6; 7 positions match TRBD1. Germline V gene sequence: CDR1 MNHNY, CDR2 SVGAGI (reference sequence). The junction had 9 bases not matched to a gene; V was cut back by 5 bases and J by 6 bases. There are 15 residues in the CDR3. CDR3 sequence reads: CASSDDRVVHEKLFF. CDR3 sequence (DNA): TGTGCCAGCAGTGACGACAGGGTTGTACATGAAAAACTGTTTTTT.

As concerns this clonotype: The germline gene is not matched at one end of the junction; a read error may be the cause. This chain links TRBV7-9 with TRBJ2-4; 7 nucleotides agree with TRBD1. The J call may be incorrect, as the DNA end agrees better with TRBJ2-7. The CDR3 has 13 amino acids. Germline CDR1 and CDR2: SEHNR and FQNEAQ (reference sequence). CDR3 bases: TGTGCCAGCGGCTTCGGGACAGCCAACGAGCAGTACTTC. Residues: CASGFGTANEQYF.

The V call is TRBV27, the J call TRBJ1-2; no definite D call. The CDR3 loop spans 13 amino acids. V was cut by 1 base and J by 8 bases, with 11 bases left in between. CDR1 is MNHEY and CDR2 is SMNVEV in the germline V gene (reference sequence). DNA of the CDR3: TGTGCCAGCAGTTTATGGGCAGTTGAAGGCTACACCTTC. It is translated as CASSLWAVEGYTF.

Only one count was recorded for this clonotype. The chain recombines TRBV5-5 with TRBJ2-1, with 13 bases matching TRBD2. The CDR3 runs to 19 residues. The germline gives CDR1 SGHKS, CDR2 YYEKEE (reference sequence). Trimming took 1 base from V and 2 from J; bases not matched to a gene: 9. CDR3 region: CASSLSGGTSGAPYNEQFF. CDR3 sequence (DNA): TGTGCCAGCAGCTTGTCGGGCGGGACTAGCGGGGCCCCCTACAATGAGCAGTTCTTC.

The CDR3: CASRAGTSVNYGYTF. DNA of the CDR3: TGTGCCAGCAGGGCCGGGACATCCGTTAACTATGGCTACACCTTC. The chain links TRBV25-1 to TRBJ1-2; maybe TRBD1 (6 bases). Germline assignment: CDR1 MGHDK and CDR2 SYGVNS. Trimming left V 6 bases short and J 1 base short, with 15 bases between. CDR3 length: 15 amino acids.